Following are 7 T cell receptor beta chains from one sample sequenced in a study of siplizumab effects on memory and regulatory T cells. Assay: immunoSEQ multiplex PCR; the TCRdb copy retains only in-frame clones and omits some. The sample consists of tens of thousands of clones, just over 95% of them appearing once. The specimen was naive CD8+ T cells sorted from blood. The source of these receptors is a human donor in good health.

CDR3 bases: TGCGCCAGCAGCCAATCCTATACCTCTGGAAACACCATATATTTT. Its protein product is CASSQSYTSGNTIYF. This chain uses TRBV4-1 with TRBJ1-3; unclear D gene. V was pared by 2 bases and J by 0 bases, with 8 bases between. Germline V gene sequence: CDR1 MGHRA, CDR2 YSYEKL. CDR3 length: 15 amino acids.

This chain links TRBV19 with TRBJ1-1; perhaps TRBD1 as D (6 bases). V was shortened by 2 bases and J by 4 bases, with 14 bases between the two germline ends. The CDR3 loop spans 15 amino acids. Germline V gene lookup returns CDR1 LNHDA and CDR2 SQIVND (reference sequence). The CDR3 region is CASSITGGSSTEAFF. Written as DNA, the CDR3 is TGTGCCAGTAGTATAACGGGGGGCTCGAGCACTGAAGCTTTCTTT.

The chain carries TRBV19 and TRBJ2-3; a weak D match, TRBD2 (6 bases). From germline, CDR1 is LNHDA and CDR2 SQIVND (reference sequence). This CDR3 is built from 18 residues. Between the trimmed V and J ends, which lost 6 bases and 0 bases, there was a span of 22 bases. CDR3 protein: CASSPLVPGLSSTDTQYF. CDR3 in DNA: TGTGCCAGTAGCCCGCTTGTGCCGGGACTCTCTAGCACAGATACGCAGTATTTT.

V is TRBV10-3 and J is TRBJ2-2, with 14 bases matching TRBD2. The trim removed 8 bases at V and 6 bases at J, leaving 8 bases unmatched. Germline V lookup: CDR1 ENHRY, CDR2 SYGVKD. This CDR3 spans 16 amino acids. For the CDR3, the DNA is TGTGCCATCTTCGCGACTAGCGGGGGGGCCCCCGGGGAGCTGTTTTTT. It specifies CAIFATSGGAPGELFF.

V is TRBV5-6 and J is TRBJ2-2; D perhaps matches TRBD1 (6 bases). Per germline, CDR1 SGHDT and CDR2 YYEEEE. V dropped 4 bases and J dropped 0 bases, with 13 bases sitting between them. The CDR3 is 16 residues long. CDR3 sequence: CASSQQGTSNTGELFF. As DNA, the CDR3 is TGTGCCAGCAGCCAGCAAGGGACATCGAACACCGGGGAGCTGTTTTTT.

CDR3 DNA: TGTGCCTGGTACCCGGGACAGGGGGTCGGGGAGCTGTTTTTT. It encodes CAWYPGQGVGELFF. The rearrangement joins TRBV30 to TRBJ2-2; 11 bases fit TRBD1. Per the germline V gene, CDR1 is GTSNPN and CDR2 is SVGIG (reference sequence). The CDR3 consists of 14 residues. With V trimmed by 5 bases and J by 7 bases, 6 bases remained unmatched.

In its sample, this clone was seen once. This CDR3 reads CASSLMRLGSPLHF. The CDR3 DNA reads TGTGCCAGCAGCTTAATGAGGTTGGGTTCACCCCTCCACTTT. This chain uses TRBV11-2 with TRBJ1-6; D remains ambiguous. The CDR3 has 14 residues. V was cut by 2 bases and J by 9 bases, with 11 bases left in between. Germline V gene sequence: CDR1 SGHAT, CDR2 FQNNGV.